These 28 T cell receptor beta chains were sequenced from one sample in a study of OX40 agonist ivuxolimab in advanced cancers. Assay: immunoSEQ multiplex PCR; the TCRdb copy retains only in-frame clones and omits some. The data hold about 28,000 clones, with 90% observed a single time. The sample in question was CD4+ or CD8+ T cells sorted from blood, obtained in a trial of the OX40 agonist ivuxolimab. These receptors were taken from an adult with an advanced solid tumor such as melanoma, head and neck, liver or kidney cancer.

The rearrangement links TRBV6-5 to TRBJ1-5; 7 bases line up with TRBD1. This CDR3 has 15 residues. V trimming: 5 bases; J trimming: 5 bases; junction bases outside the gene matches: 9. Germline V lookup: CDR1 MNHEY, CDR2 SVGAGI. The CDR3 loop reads CASSPDRVFDQPQHF. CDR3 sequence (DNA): TGTGCCAGCAGTCCCGACAGGGTGTTCGATCAGCCCCAGCATTTT.

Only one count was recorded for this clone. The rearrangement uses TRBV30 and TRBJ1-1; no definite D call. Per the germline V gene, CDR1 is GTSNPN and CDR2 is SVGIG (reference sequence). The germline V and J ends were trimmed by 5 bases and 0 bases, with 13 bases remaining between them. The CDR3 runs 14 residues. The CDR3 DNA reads TGTGCCTGGGAAGGGAGGCAGATGAACACTGAAGCTTTCTTT. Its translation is CAWEGRQMNTEAFF.

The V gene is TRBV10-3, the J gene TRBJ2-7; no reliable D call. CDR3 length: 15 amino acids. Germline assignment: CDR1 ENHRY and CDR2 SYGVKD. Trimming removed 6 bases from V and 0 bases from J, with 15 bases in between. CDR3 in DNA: TGTGCCATCAGCGCCTTCACAAGGAGCTCCTACGAGCAGTACTTC. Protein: CAISAFTRSSYEQYF.

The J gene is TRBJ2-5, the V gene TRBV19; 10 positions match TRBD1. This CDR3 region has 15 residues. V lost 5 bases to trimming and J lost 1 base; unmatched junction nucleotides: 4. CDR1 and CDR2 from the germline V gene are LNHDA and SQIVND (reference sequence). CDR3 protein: CASSPRTGGQETQYF. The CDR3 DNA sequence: TGTGCCAGTAGTCCACGGACAGGGGGCCAAGAGACCCAGTACTTC.

CDR3: CASSHEGGLYEQYF. In DNA, the CDR3 is TGCGCCAGCAGCCACGAGGGGGGGCTTTACGAGCAGTACTTC. This chain links TRBV4-1 with TRBJ2-7, with D maybe TRBD2 (7 bases). The V gene lost 3 bases and the J gene lost 4 bases, with 13 bases spanning the gap. The CDR3 sequence is 14 residues long. Germline V gene lookup returns CDR1 MGHRA and CDR2 YSYEKL.

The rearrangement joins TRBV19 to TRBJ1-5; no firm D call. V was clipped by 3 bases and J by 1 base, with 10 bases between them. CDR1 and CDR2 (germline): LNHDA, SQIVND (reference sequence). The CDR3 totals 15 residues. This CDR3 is CASSIWGGSNQPQHF. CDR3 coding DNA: TGTGCCAGTAGTATCTGGGGAGGCAGCAATCAGCCCCAGCATTTT.

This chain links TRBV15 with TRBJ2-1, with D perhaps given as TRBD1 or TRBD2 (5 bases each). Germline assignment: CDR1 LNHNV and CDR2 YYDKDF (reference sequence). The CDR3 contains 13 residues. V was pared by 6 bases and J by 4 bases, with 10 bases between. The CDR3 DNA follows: TGTGCCACCAGGGGGACGGGGTACAATGAGCAGTTCTTC. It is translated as CATRGTGYNEQFF.

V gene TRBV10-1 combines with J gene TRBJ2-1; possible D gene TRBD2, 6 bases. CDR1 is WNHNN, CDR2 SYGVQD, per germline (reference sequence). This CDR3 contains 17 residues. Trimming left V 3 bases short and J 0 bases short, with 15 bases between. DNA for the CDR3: TGCGCCAGCAGTGACTCCGGGACTCCGAGCTCCTACAATGAGCAGTTCTTC. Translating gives CASSDSGTPSSYNEQFF.

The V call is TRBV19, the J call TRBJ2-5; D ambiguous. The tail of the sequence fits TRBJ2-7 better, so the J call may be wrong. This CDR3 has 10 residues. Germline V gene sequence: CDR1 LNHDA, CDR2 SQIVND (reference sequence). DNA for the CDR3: TGTGCCGTCGGGCGCTACGAGCAGTACTTC. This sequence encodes CAVGRYEQYF.

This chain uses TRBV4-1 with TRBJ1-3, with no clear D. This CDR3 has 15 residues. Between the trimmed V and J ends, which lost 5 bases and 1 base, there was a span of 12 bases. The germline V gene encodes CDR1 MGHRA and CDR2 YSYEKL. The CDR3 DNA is TGCGCCAGCAGCGAGATCGGGAAGTCTGGAAACACCATATATTTT. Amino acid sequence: CASSEIGKSGNTIYF.

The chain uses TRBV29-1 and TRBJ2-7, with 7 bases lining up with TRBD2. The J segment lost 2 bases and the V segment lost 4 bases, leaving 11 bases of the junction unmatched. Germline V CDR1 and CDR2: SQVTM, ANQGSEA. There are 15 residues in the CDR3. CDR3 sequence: CSVVGRVGGTYEQYF. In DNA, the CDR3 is TGCAGCGTTGTTGGGAGAGTGGGAGGGACCTACGAGCAGTACTTC.

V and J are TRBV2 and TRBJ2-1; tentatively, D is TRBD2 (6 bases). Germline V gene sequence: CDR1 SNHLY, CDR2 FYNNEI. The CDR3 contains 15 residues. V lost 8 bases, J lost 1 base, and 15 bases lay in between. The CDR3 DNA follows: TGTGCCAGCCAAGGGGAAGGGACTTCCTACAATGAGCAGTTCTTC. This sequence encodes CASQGEGTSYNEQFF.

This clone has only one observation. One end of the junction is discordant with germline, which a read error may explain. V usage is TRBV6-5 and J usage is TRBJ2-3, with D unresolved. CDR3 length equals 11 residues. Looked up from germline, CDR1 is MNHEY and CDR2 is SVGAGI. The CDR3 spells CASTFPYAGNF. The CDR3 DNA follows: TGTGCCAGCACCTTTCCCTACGCTGGGAATTTT.

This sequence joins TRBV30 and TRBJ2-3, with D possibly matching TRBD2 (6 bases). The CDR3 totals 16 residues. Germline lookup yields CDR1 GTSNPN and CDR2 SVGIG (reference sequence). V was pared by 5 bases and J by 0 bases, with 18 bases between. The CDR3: CAWDRGTAPSTDTQYF. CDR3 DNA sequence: TGTGCCTGGGATCGGGGGACGGCTCCTAGCACAGATACGCAGTATTTT.

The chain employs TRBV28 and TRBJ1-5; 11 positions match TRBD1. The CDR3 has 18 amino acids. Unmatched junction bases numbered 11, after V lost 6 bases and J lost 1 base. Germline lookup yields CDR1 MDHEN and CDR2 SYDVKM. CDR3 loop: CASSLGTGGSFSNQPQHF. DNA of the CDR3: TGTGCCAGCAGCCTAGGGACAGGGGGAAGTTTCAGCAATCAGCCCCAGCATTTT.

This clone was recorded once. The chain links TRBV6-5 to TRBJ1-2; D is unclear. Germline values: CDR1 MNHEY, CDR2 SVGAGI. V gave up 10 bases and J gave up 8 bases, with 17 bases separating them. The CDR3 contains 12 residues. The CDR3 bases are TGTGCCACGCAGGACCCGGCGGGAGGCTACACCTTC. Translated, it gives CATQDPAGGYTF.

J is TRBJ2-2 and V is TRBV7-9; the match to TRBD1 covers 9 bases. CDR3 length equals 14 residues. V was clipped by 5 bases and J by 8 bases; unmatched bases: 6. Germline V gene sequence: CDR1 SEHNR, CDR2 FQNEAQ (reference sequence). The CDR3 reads CASSHGTGIGELFF. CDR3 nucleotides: TGTGCCAGCAGCCACGGGACAGGGATAGGGGAGCTGTTTTTT.

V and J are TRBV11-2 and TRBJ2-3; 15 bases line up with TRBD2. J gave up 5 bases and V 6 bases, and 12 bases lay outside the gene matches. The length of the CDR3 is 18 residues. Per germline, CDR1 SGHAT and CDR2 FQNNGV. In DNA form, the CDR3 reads TGTGCCAGCAGGGCTCGGACTAGCGGGGGGGCCCGGGGAGATACGCAGTATTTT. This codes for CASRARTSGGARGDTQYF.

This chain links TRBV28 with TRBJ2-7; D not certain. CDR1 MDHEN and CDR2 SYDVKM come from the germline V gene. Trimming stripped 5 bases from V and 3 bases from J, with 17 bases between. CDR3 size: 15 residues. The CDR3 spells CASSLRAPPGYEQYF. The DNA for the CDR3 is TGTGCCAGCAGTCTAAGGGCCCCTCCGGGCTACGAGCAGTACTTC.

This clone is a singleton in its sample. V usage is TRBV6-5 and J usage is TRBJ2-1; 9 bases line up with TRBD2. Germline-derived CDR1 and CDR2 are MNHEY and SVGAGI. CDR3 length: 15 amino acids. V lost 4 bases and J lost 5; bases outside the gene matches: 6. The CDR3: CASSFSGGPDNEQFF. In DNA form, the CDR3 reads TGTGCCAGCAGTTTCAGCGGGGGGCCAGACAATGAGCAGTTCTTC.

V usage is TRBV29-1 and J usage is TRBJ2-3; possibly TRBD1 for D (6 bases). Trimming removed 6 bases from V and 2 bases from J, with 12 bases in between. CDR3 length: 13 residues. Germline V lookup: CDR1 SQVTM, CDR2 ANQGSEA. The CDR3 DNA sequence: TGCAGCGTCCGGACAGCCTACACAGATACGCAGTATTTT. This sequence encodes CSVRTAYTDTQYF.

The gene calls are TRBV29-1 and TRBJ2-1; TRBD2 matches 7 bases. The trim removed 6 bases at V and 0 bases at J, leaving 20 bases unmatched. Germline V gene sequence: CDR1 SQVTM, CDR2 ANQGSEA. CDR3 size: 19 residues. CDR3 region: CSVPRGRESGSFSYNEQFF. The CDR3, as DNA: TGCAGCGTCCCACGCGGGCGGGAGTCCGGGAGCTTCTCCTACAATGAGCAGTTCTTC.

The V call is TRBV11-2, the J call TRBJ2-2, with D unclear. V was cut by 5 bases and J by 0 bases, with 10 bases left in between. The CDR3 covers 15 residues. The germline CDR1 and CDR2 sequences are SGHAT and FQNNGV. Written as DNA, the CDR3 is TGTGCCAGCAGCGCCGGTGGGTCGAACACCGGGGAGCTGTTTTTT. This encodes CASSAGGSNTGELFF.

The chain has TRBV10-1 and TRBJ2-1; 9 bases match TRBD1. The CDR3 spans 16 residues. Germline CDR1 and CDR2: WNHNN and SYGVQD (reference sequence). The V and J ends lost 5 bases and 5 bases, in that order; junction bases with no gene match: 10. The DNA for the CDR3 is TGCGCCAGCAGTCCTAACAGGGGGCTGCAGGACAATGAGCAGTTCTTC. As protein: CASSPNRGLQDNEQFF.

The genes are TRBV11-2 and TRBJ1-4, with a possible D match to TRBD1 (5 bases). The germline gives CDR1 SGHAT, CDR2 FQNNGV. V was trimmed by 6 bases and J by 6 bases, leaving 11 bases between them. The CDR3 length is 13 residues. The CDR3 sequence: CASRGRGHEKLFF. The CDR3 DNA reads TGTGCCAGCAGGGGACGGGGCCATGAAAAACTGTTTTTT. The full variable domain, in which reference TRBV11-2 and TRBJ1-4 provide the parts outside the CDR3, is EAGVAQSPRYKIIEKRQSVAFWCNPISGHATLYWYQQILGQGPKLLIQFQNNGVVDDSQLPKDRFSAERLKGVDSTLKIQPAKLEDSAVYLCASRGRGHEKLFFGSGTQLSVL.

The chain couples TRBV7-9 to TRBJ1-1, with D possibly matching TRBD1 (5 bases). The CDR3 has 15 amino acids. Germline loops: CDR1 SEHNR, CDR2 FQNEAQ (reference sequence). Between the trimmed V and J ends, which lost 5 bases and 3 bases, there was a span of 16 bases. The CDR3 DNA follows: TGTGCCAGCAGCGGGGGGGAGAAAAGGGACACTGAAGCTTTCTTT. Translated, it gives CASSGGEKRDTEAFF. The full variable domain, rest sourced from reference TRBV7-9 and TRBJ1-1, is DTGVSQNPRHKITKRGQNVTFRCDPISEHNRLYWYRQTLGQGPEFLTYFQNEAQLEKSRLLSDRFSAERPKGSFSTLEIQRTEQGDSAMYLCASSGGEKRDTEAFFGQGTRLTVV.

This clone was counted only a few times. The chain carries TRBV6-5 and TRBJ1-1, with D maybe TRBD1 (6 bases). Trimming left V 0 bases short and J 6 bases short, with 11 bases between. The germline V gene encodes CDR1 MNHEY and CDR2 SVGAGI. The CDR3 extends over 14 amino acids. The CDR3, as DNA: TGTGCCAGCAGTTACTCGGGGGGGGCCGCTGAAGCTTTCTTT. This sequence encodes CASSYSGGAAEAFF.

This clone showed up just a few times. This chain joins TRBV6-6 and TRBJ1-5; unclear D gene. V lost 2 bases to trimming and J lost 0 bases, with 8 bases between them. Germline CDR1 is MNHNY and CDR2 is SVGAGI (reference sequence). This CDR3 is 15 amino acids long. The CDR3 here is CASSYGMYSNQPQHF. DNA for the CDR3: TGTGCCAGCAGTTACGGGATGTATAGCAATCAGCCCCAGCATTTT.